What follows are 10 T cell receptor beta chains derived from one specimen sequenced in a study of cytomegalovirus exposure and HLA in healthy donors. PCR was performed using 60 Vbeta and 13 Jbeta primers. Sequencing was performed with immunoSEQ multiplex PCR; in TCRdb, only in-frame clones are kept and a portion is missing. The specimen's table records about 140,000 clones. Input material: PBMCs. These receptors were taken from a woman between 18 and 29 years old in good health and CMV-seronegative.

The chain recombines TRBV28 with TRBJ2-5, with D perhaps matching TRBD1 (6 bases). The end of the DNA aligns better with TRBJ2-7, so the J call may be wrong. The CDR3 is made up of 14 amino acids. CDR1 and CDR2 from the germline V gene are MDHEN and SYDVKM. CDR3 nucleotide sequence: TGTGCCAGCAGTTTCCGGACAGTAGGCTACGAGCAGTACTTC. It yields the protein CASSFRTVGYEQYF.

The chain uses TRBV28 and TRBJ1-1, with a possible D match to TRBD1 (6 bases). V was shortened by 7 bases and J by 0 bases, with 12 bases between the two germline ends. In germline, CDR1 is MDHEN, CDR2 SYDVKM. This CDR3 is built from 14 residues. The CDR3 region is CASTPGQLNTEAFF. CDR3 nucleotides: TGTGCCAGCACCCCTGGACAGCTGAACACTGAAGCTTTCTTT.

The CDR3, as DNA: TGTGCCAGCAGCCACCGGGACAGGGGCGCAACTAATGAAAAACTGTTTTTT. This codes for CASSHRDRGATNEKLFF. The chain combines TRBV5-6 with TRBJ1-4; TRBD1 aligns across 10 bases. There are 17 residues in the CDR3. CDR1 is SGHDT, CDR2 YYEEEE, per germline. V lost 4 bases to trimming and J lost 0 bases; unmatched junction nucleotides: 6.

The genes are TRBV6-6 and TRBJ2-7; 13 nucleotides match TRBD2. CDR3 size: 14 residues. Germline CDR1 MNHNY, CDR2 SVGAGI (reference sequence). V dropped 5 bases and J dropped 3; count of bases not matched to a gene: 1. This CDR3 reads CASSRTSGSYEQYV. Here the CDR3 DNA reads TGTGCCAGCAGTCGGACTAGCGGGAGCTACGAGCAGTACGTC.

This chain connects TRBV11-3 to TRBJ2-2; D is uncertain. The CDR3 length is 13 residues. Per the germline V gene, CDR1 is SGHNT and CDR2 is YENEEA. V lost 6 bases, J lost 0 bases, and 5 bases lay in between. In DNA, the CDR3 is TGTGCCAGCAGTCAAACGAACACCGGGGAGCTGTTTTTT. This translates into CASSQTNTGELFF.

This chain joins TRBV18 and TRBJ2-1; 14 nucleotides align to TRBD2. The ends lost 1 base at V and 6 bases at J; junction bases unmatched: 5. Per germline, CDR1 KGHSH and CDR2 LQKENI. The CDR3 covers 17 residues. The CDR3 reads CASSPLTTSGRANEQFF. The CDR3 region has the DNA TGTGCCAGCTCACCACTGACGACTAGCGGGAGGGCCAATGAGCAGTTCTTC. Looking up the rest from reference TRBV18 and TRBJ2-1 gives the full variable domain: NAGVMQNPRHLVRRRGQEARLRCSPMKGHSHVYWYRQLPEEGLKFMVYLQKENIIDESGMPKERFSAEFPKEGPSILRIQQVVRGDSAAYFCASSPLTTSGRANEQFFGPGTRLTVL.

The CDR3 loop reads CASSLGASGYPGELFF. The CDR3 DNA follows: TGTGCCAGCAGCTTAGGCGCCTCAGGGTACCCCGGGGAGCTGTTTTTT. The V gene is TRBV7-2, the J gene TRBJ2-2; a weak D match, TRBD1 (5 bases). CDR1 and CDR2 from the germline V gene are SGHTA and FQGNSA. The CDR3 has 16 amino acids. Trimming cost V 1 base and J 6 bases, with 15 bases left between them.

This chain links TRBV30 with TRBJ1-1; 7 bases are shared with TRBD1. Trimming cost V 2 bases and J 6 bases; bases outside gene matches: 12. Germline V gene lookup returns CDR1 GTSNPN and CDR2 SVGIG (reference sequence). The CDR3 contains 15 residues. CDR3 protein: CAWSPPDRYVSEAFF. Here the CDR3 DNA reads TGTGCCTGGAGTCCTCCGGACAGGTATGTTTCTGAAGCTTTCTTT.

This chain connects TRBV11-2 to TRBJ2-3; the D gene is possibly TRBD1 (5 bases). The CDR3 contains 16 residues. Germline V gene sequence: CDR1 SGHAT, CDR2 FQNNGV. V was clipped by 2 bases and J by 4 bases, with 16 bases between them. This CDR3 is CASSLNPAGLADTQYF. The DNA for the CDR3 is TGTGCCAGCAGCTTAAATCCCGCAGGGTTAGCAGATACGCAGTATTTT.

V gene TRBV7-3 combines with J gene TRBJ2-1; TRBD2 matches 7 bases. Germline V gene data show CDR1 as SGHTA and CDR2 as FQGTGA. The CDR3 contains 16 residues. V dropped 5 bases and J dropped 6; count of bases not matched to a gene: 13. CDR3 in amino acids: CASSTNGGSTPNEQFF. In nucleotides, the CDR3 is TGTGCCAGCAGCACGAACGGGGGGAGCACCCCCAATGAGCAGTTCTTC. The entire variable domain, with the rest obtained from reference TRBV7-3 and TRBJ2-1, is as follows: GAGVSQTPSNKVTEKGKYVELRCDPISGHTALYWYRQSLGQGPEFLIYFQGTGAADDSGLPNDRFFAVRPEGSVSTLKIQRTERGDSAVYLCASSTNGGSTPNEQFFGPGTRLTVL.